The 31 T cell receptor beta chains below all came from one sample that was sequenced in a study of tumor and adjacent non-tumor tissue in lung cancer. RNA was extracted from bulk tissue without any cell sorting. This non-tumor lung sample came from over 3 cm beyond the tumor edge. TCRbeta libraries were built with three rounds of nested PCR, modified from ARM-PCR. TCRdb used MiXCR to reprocess the multiplex PCR reads, holding one entry per CDR3 protein. The table records around 80,000 distinct CDR3 sequences, roughly 80% of them present only once. Sequenced input: distant non-tumor lung tissue. The receptors shown here come from a man aged 55 to 69 with non-small cell lung cancer.

This clonotype was seen just once. Its ends do not fully match the called genes, so a read error is possible. The gene calls are TRBV4-3 and TRBJ2-1; D not resolved. The CDR3 totals 17 residues. Germline V CDR1 and CDR2: LGHNA, YSLEER. CDR3: CTSSQTQVSSSYKEQFF. The CDR3, as DNA: TGCACCAGCAGCCAGACTCAGGTGTCGAGCTCCTACAAAGAGCAGTTCTTC.

This clonotype has at least ten counts. The chain links TRBV20-1 to TRBJ2-7; 9 bases match TRBD2. This CDR3 is built from 14 residues. Trimming at V came to 7 bases and at J to 2 bases, leaving 9 bases not matched to a gene. Germline V gene data show CDR1 as DFQATT and CDR2 as SNEGSKA (reference sequence). The DNA for the CDR3 is TGCAGTGATATTTCAGCGGGGGGTCCCTACGAGCAGTACTTC. It specifies CSDISAGGPYEQYF.

Details on this clonotype: A much larger clone lies a single base off, so this may be a read error. The chain links TRBV29-1 to TRBJ1-6; 7 bases match TRBD1. V was clipped by 7 bases and J by 9 bases; unmatched bases: 15. The CDR3 runs 15 residues. CDR1 SQVTM and CDR2 ANQGSEA come from the germline V gene. The CDR3 sequence: CSANFGTVVRSPLHF. CDR3 nucleotide sequence: TGCAGCGCCAACTTTGGGACAGTGGTTCGTTCACCCCTCCACTTT.

In regard to this clonotype: One end of the junction does not line up with germline, which may come from a read error. The V gene is TRBV4-1, the J gene TRBJ1-1, with D tentatively TRBD1 (6 bases). Germline assignment: CDR1 MGHRA and CDR2 YSYEKL. There are 17 residues in the CDR3. CDR3 nucleotides: TGCACCAGCAGCCAACCGACAGGCGAGCCAAGGAACACTGAAGCTTTCTTT. It is translated as CTSSQPTGEPRNTEAFF.

The V gene is TRBV13, the J gene TRBJ2-2; either TRBD1 or TRBD2 may supply D (6 bases each). Trimming took off 1 base at V and 6 bases at J, with 12 bases between the two ends. CDR3 length: 15 amino acids. Looked up from germline, CDR1 is PRHDT and CDR2 is FYEKMQ (reference sequence). The CDR3 is CASSLVGGAAGELFF. The CDR3 DNA is TGTGCCAGCAGCTTAGTCGGGGGCGCCGCCGGGGAGCTGTTTTTT.

The J gene is TRBJ1-3, the V gene TRBV11-2; possibly TRBD1 for D (6 bases). Trimming removed 10 bases at V and 1 base at J, with 20 bases between. Germline assignment: CDR1 SGHAT and CDR2 FQNNGV. The CDR3 covers 16 residues. Here the CDR3 DNA reads TGTGCCAACGTTAAGGGGGATAGGGCTTCTGGAAACACCATATATTTT. Translated: CANVKGDRASGNTIYF. The variable domain in full, with the rest retrieved from reference TRBV11-2 and TRBJ1-3, is EAGVAQSPRYKIIEKRQSVAFWCNPISGHATLYWYQQILGQGPKLLIQFQNNGVVDDSQLPKDRFSAERLKGVDSTLKIQPAKLEDSAVYLCANVKGDRASGNTIYFGEGSWLTVV.

Points on this clonotype: One junction end does not reproduce the germline sequence, and a read error may be involved. The chain is built from TRBV11-2 and TRBJ2-7; D gene unclear. Germline assignment: CDR1 SGHAT and CDR2 FQNNGV. CDR3 length: 16 amino acids. In DNA form, the CDR3 reads TGTACCAGCAGCCCAAACGATATCGGACGGCGCTACGAGCAGTACTTC. It specifies CTSSPNDIGRRYEQYF. Full variable domain (outside the CDR3, taken from reference TRBV11-2 and TRBJ2-7): EAGVAQSPRYKIIEKRQSVAFWCNPISGHATLYWYQQILGQGPKLLIQFQNNGVVDDSQLPKDRFSAERLKGVDSTLKIQPAKLEDSAVYLCTSSPNDIGRRYEQYFGPGTRLTVT.

Points on this clonotype: A junction boundary mismatches the germline segment, possibly from a read error. The chain has TRBV28 and TRBJ2-3; no definite D call. This CDR3 comprises 18 residues. Germline assignment: CDR1 MDHEN and CDR2 SYDVKM. CDR3: CASCFLARDPRITDTQYF. The CDR3 DNA is TGTGCCAGCTGTTTCTTAGCTAGAGATCCACGGATTACAGATACGCAGTATTTT. Together with reference TRBV28 and TRBJ2-3, the CDR3 gives the full variable domain: DVKVTQSSRYLVKRTGEKVFLECVQDMDHENMFWYRQDPGLGLRLIYFSYDVKMKEKGDIPEGYSVSREKKERFSLILESASTNQTSMYLCASCFLARDPRITDTQYFGPGTRLTVL.

Concerning this clonotype itself: One end of the junction varies from germline; a read error may be responsible. The rearrangement links TRBV12-3 or TRBV12-4 to TRBJ2-3, with D uncertain. This CDR3 has 11 amino acids. The CDR3 DNA follows: TGTGCCAGCAGCCATGGGGATAAGCAGTATTTT. Translation: CASSHGDKQYF.

This chain joins TRBV6-5 and TRBJ2-1; D remains unclear. This CDR3 comprises 13 residues. The V gene lost 9 bases and the J gene lost 7 bases, with 16 bases spanning the gap. Germline CDR1 is MNHEY and CDR2 is SVGAGI. For the CDR3, the DNA is TGTGCCAGTCGAAGTCATGGTCAGAATGAGCAGTTCTTC. Its protein is CASRSHGQNEQFF.

A word on this clonotype: A much larger clone sits a single nucleotide away, making a read error possible. V gene TRBV7-9 combines with J gene TRBJ2-3, with 8 bases identical to TRBD2. CDR3 size: 14 residues. Germline V CDR1 and CDR2: SEHNR, FQNEAQ (reference sequence). DNA of the CDR3: TGTGGCAGCAGCCGGGGGGGAGGCACAGATACGCAGTATTTT. This gives the protein CGSSRGGGTDTQYF.

As regards this clonotype: One junction end does not reproduce the germline sequence, and a read error may be involved. The chain combines TRBV11-3 with TRBJ2-3; tentatively, D is TRBD1 or TRBD2 (6 bases each). Germline V gene lookup returns CDR1 SGHNT and CDR2 YENEEA. The CDR3 is 15 residues long. CDR3 sequence: CASNFVRGARDMQYF. CDR3 nucleotides: TGTGCCAGCAATTTCGTGAGGGGGGCGAGGGATATGCAGTATTTT. Combining the CDR3 with reference TRBV11-3 and TRBJ2-3 gives the whole variable domain EAGVVQSPRYKIIEKKQPVAFWCNPISGHNTLYWYLQNLGQGPELLIRYENEEAVDDSQLPKDRFSAERLKGVDSTLKIQPAELGDSAVYLCASNFVRGARDMQYFGPGTRLTVL.

Worth noting for this clonotype: The missing conserved phenylalanine or tryptophan at the end of this CDR3 makes a read error likely. The chain recombines TRBV4-2 with TRBJ1-2; D not resolved. From germline, CDR1 is LGHNA and CDR2 YNFKEQ. This CDR3 region has 11 residues. This CDR3 reads CVSSQEGGYTS. The DNA of the CDR3 is TGTGTCAGCAGCCAAGAAGGCGGCTACACCTCC.

A word on this clonotype: Sequence at one end of the junction differs from germline and may be a read error. The rearrangement links TRBV6-5 to TRBJ1-6, with 7 bases fitting TRBD1. The CDR3 covers 15 residues. Germline V CDR1 and CDR2: MNHEY, SVGAGI. This CDR3 is CANSYTTGTDSPLHF. CDR3 DNA sequence: TGTGCCAACAGTTACACGACAGGGACTGATTCACCCCTCCATTTC.

This clonotype is medium-sized. This chain connects TRBV5-5 to TRBJ2-5; D perhaps matches TRBD1 (6 bases). The CDR3 is 14 amino acids. V lost 3 bases and J 5 bases, leaving 14 bases between the germline ends. CDR1 is SGHKS, CDR2 YYEKEE, per germline (reference sequence). CDR3: CASSSYRAEETQYF. DNA for the CDR3: TGTGCCAGCAGCTCCTACAGGGCCGAGGAGACCCAGTACTTC.

The chain joins TRBV29-1 to TRBJ2-7, with D possibly matching TRBD2 (5 bases). The CDR3 consists of 11 residues. Germline V gene data show CDR1 as SQVTM and CDR2 as ANQGSEA. The CDR3 DNA follows: TGCGGCGACGCTGAGAGGGCCGAGCAGTACTTC. It codes for CGDAERAEQYF.

Of note for this clonotype: The junction does not match germline at one end; this may be a read error. Written as DNA, the CDR3 is TGCGCCAGCAGCCAAGATAGAGCGGTCGCCACAGATACGCAGTATTTC. It translates to CASSQDRAVATDTQYF. The rearrangement links TRBV4-3 to TRBJ2-3, with D perhaps matching TRBD2 (5 bases). The germline V gene has CDR1 LGHNA and CDR2 YSLEER. CDR3 size: 16 residues.

For this clonotype: The conserved phenylalanine or tryptophan normally closing the CDR3 is absent here, so this likely arose from a read error. The V gene is TRBV5-6, the J gene TRBJ2-1; perhaps TRBD1 as D (6 bases). Germline CDR1 SGHDT, CDR2 YYEEEE. CDR3 length: 16 residues. This chain's CDR3 is CASTQDKGEVYNVQFL. The DNA of the CDR3 is TGTGCCAGCACTCAGGACAAGGGGGAAGTCTACAATGTGCAGTTCCTC.

This clonotype was counted between two and nine times. One base away lies a much larger clone, so this may be a sequencing read error. The V gene is TRBV20-1, the J gene TRBJ1-1; 8 bases are a match to TRBD1. This CDR3 has 13 residues. Germline V lookup: CDR1 DFQATT, CDR2 SNEGSKA (reference sequence). After removal of 1 base from V and 12 bases from J, the junction contained 10 bases not matched to a gene. The CDR3 sequence: CSARGATGVGTFF. DNA of the CDR3: TGCAGTGCTAGAGGGGCGACAGGGGTTGGTACTTTCTTT.

In its sample, this clonotype was seen once. Sequence at one end of the junction differs from germline and may be a read error. The rearrangement joins TRBV28 to TRBJ1-5; possible D gene TRBD1, 5 bases. The CDR3 loop spans 15 amino acids. CDR1 MDHEN and CDR2 SYDVKM come from the germline V gene. CDR3 loop: CASSFLSGSNKPQHF. CDR3 DNA sequence: TGTGCCAGCAGTTTTCTGTCAGGGAGCAATAAGCCCCAGCATTTT.

A word on this clonotype: A much more abundant neighbour one base away suggests this may be a read error. This chain links TRBV7-8 with TRBJ2-7; 10 bases are shared with TRBD2. The CDR3 loop spans 15 amino acids. V lost 4 bases and J lost 9; bases outside the gene matches: 12. Germline lookup yields CDR1 SGHVS and CDR2 FQNEAQ. DNA of the CDR3: TGTGCCAGCAGCTCCGCTAGCGGGAGACTCCCCGGGCAGTACTTC. This translates into CASSSASGRLPGQYF.

Comments on this clonotype: The conserved phenylalanine or tryptophan normally closing the CDR3 is absent here, so this likely arose from a read error. The chain couples TRBV6-5 to TRBJ1-1, with D uncertain. The CDR3 length is 15 residues. Germline CDR1 reads MNHEY; CDR2 reads SVGAGI. The CDR3 DNA is TGTGCCATCAGTTACTCGAATAAGGGAGATACTGAAGCTTTCTAT. This sequence encodes CAISYSNKGDTEAFY.

This clonotype was counted only a few times. This may stem from a read error, because a much larger clone lies one nucleotide away. The rearrangement joins TRBV20-1 to TRBJ2-2, with 10 bases lining up with TRBD2. The CDR3 is 14 amino acids. Germline CDR1 is DFQATT and CDR2 is SNEGSKA (reference sequence). The CDR3 loop reads CGASGSPNTGELFF. The CDR3 DNA reads as TGCGGTGCTAGCGGGAGTCCGAACACCGGGGAGCTGTTTTTT.

This clonotype was recorded only once. Mismatch with germline at one junction end may stem from a read error. The J gene is TRBJ1-1, the V gene TRBV6-1; unclear D gene. The CDR3 is 19 amino acids. In germline, CDR1 is MNHNS, CDR2 SASEGT. The CDR3 bases are TGTGCCAGCAGTGCCCAGGAGAAGGGAAACCGGAGAAGGAACGCTGAAGCTTTCTTT. It codes for CASSAQEKGNRRRNAEAFF.

Turning to this clonotype: A much larger clone differs from this one at a single base, so this may be a read error. The chain combines TRBV5-1 with TRBJ1-2; TRBD1 matches at 9 bases. CDR3 length: 14 residues. Germline V gives CDR1 SGHRS, CDR2 YFSETQ. The CDR3 DNA sequence: TGCGCCAGCAGCTTGATCGGGACAGGGAGGGACTACGCCTTC. It is translated as CASSLIGTGRDYAF.

Note on this clonotype: One end of the junction varies from germline; a read error may be responsible. The chain has TRBV29-1 and TRBJ1-4; 7 nucleotides align to TRBD1. The CDR3 is 13 amino acids. Per the germline V gene, CDR1 is SQVTM and CDR2 is ANQGSEA. The CDR3 loop reads CSVRDRLNEKPFF. CDR3 DNA: TGCAGCGTACGGGACAGACTTAATGAAAAACCGTTTTTT.

A remark on this clonotype: An end of the junction differs from the germline gene, which may be a read error. The chain uses TRBV11-2 and TRBJ1-1, with D maybe TRBD1 (6 bases). Germline V gives CDR1 SGHAT, CDR2 FQNNGV. This CDR3 region has 15 residues. CDR3 sequence reads: CASSLLFRGDTEAFF. As DNA, the CDR3 is TGTGCCAGCAGCTTATTGTTCCGGGGGGACACAGAAGCTTTCTTT.

Of note for this clonotype: With a much larger clone just one base away, this may be a read error. The J gene is TRBJ1-3, the V gene TRBV6-2 or TRBV6-3, with D possibly matching TRBD1 (6 bases). Per the germline V gene, CDR1 is MNHEY and CDR2 is SVGEGT. Trimming left V 5 bases short and J 8 bases short, with 19 bases between. The CDR3 has 15 amino acids. CDR3 sequence reads: CASSDLQGIGDTIYF. CDR3 sequence (DNA): TGTGCCAGCAGTGACCTCCAGGGGATCGGAGACACCATATATTTT.

This clonotype showed up just once. At one of its ends the junction is not consistent with the germline gene, which may arise from a read error. The rearrangement uses TRBV12-3 or TRBV12-4 and TRBJ2-7, with D possibly matching TRBD2 (5 bases). The CDR3 spans 14 residues. CDR3 sequence (DNA): TGTGCCAGCAATTTAACCGGCTCGGGGTACGAGCAGTACTTC. It codes for CASNLTGSGYEQYF.

This chain connects TRBV29-1 to TRBJ1-1; possibly TRBD1 for D (5 bases). Germline values: CDR1 SQVTM, CDR2 ANQGSEA. Between the trimmed V and J ends, which lost 8 bases and 1 base, there was a span of 14 bases. CDR3 size: 13 residues. This chain's CDR3 is CSTGHDENTEAFF. CDR3 nucleotide sequence: TGCAGCACCGGACACGACGAGAACACTGAAGCTTTCTTT. The complete variable domain, with remaining parts taken from reference TRBV29-1 and TRBJ1-1, reads SAVISQKPSRDICQRGTSLTIQCQVDSQVTMMFWYRQQPGQSLTLIATANQGSEATYESGFVIDKFPISRPNLTFSTLTVSNMSPEDSSIYLCSTGHDENTEAFFGQGTRLTVV.

With regard to this clonotype: A much larger clone is a single base away; this may be a read error. The chain joins TRBV20-1 to TRBJ2-2; 12 positions match TRBD1. This CDR3 has 16 amino acids. Looked up from germline, CDR1 is DFQATT and CDR2 is SNEGSKA (reference sequence). CDR3 sequence (DNA): TGCAGTACTAGGGGGACAGGGGGCCAAAACACCGGGGAGCTGTTTTTT. Encoded protein: CSTRGTGGQNTGELFF.